This T cell receptor (beta chain) was sequenced for a study of blood T cell repertoires in COVID-19. Study in general: Both acute and convalescent COVID-19 samples were obtained from the United States, Italy and Spain.

This table comes from immunoSEQ multiplex PCR, and its TCRdb copy is limited to in-frame clones, with some not included. The table records 240,000 or so clones, about 90% of them present only once. The germline gives CDR1 SNHLY, CDR2 FYNNEI. The CDR3 covers 14 residues. The V end lost 6 bases, the J end lost 2 bases, and 13 bases lay between the germline ends. The TCR comes from a woman in her twenties or thirties who had recovered from COVID-19. The rearrangement links TRBV2 to TRBJ2-5; TRBD2 might be the D (7 bases). The source material was peripheral blood. CDR3: CASRIQGGQETQYF. The DNA for the CDR3 is TGTGCCAGCAGAATACAGGGAGGGCAAGAGACCCAGTACTTC.